This section outlines one TCR beta chain sequence together with its context. Germline CDR1 SGDLS, CDR2 YYNGEE. The CDR3 runs 14 residues. The germline V and J ends were trimmed by 3 bases and 6 bases, with 14 bases remaining between them. This entry belongs to a study of blood T cell repertoires in COVID-19. Seattle patients were enrolled during active infection and followed longitudinally. Original analysis: Amplification from reference gene primers served as the basis for estimated nucleated cell counts. TCRdb's table, derived via immunoSEQ multiplex PCR, lists solely in-frame clones and lacks some. V and J calls and clone size follow that table, whereas D and trimming were derived from the DNA. The profile shows approximately 290,000 clones, about 85% of them singletons.

The sequenced sample consisted of peripheral blood. This clonotype was obtained from a human donor with COVID-19, enrolled during active disease. The donor label of this sample is uncertain. V gene TRBV9 combines with J gene TRBJ2-3, with D tentatively TRBD1 (6 bases). The CDR3 sequence is CASSARRGGDTQYF. The CDR3 region has the DNA TGTGCCAGCAGCGCCCGTAGAGGGGGTGATACGCAGTATTTT. Filled out from reference TRBV9 and TRBJ2-3, the complete variable domain reads DSGVTQTPKHLITATGQRVTLRCSPRSGDLSVYWYQQSLDQGLQFLIQYYNGEERAKGNILERFSAQQFPDLHSELNLSSLELGDSALYFCASSARRGGDTQYFGPGTRLTVL.